The rows below give T cell receptor beta chains drawn from one sample of a study of T cell changes during pregnancy in multiple sclerosis. Some clones are missing from TCRdb's copy, which holds only in-frame ones; the method was immunoSEQ multiplex PCR. Among about 47,000 clones listed, 75% to 90% were seen once. Sequenced here: CD8+ T cells from peripheral blood mononuclear cells, sampled in the second trimester of pregnancy. These receptors all come from a female donor with multiple sclerosis, enrolled in a pregnancy study. Each CDR3 is given with its conserved first and last residue. The order of the fields is D gene, J gene, clone size, V gene, CDR3 length, CDR3 DNA, CDR3 protein. D genes are given only for firm matches. A row's size may be missing; if present it is once, few, many or a size class.

D gene: TRBD2; J gene: TRBJ2-5; clone size: once; V gene: TRBV2; CDR3 length: 16; CDR3 DNA: TGTGCCAGCAGTGATCGACCGGGAGGCGGGGAAGAGACCCAGTACTTC; CDR3 protein: CASSDRPGGGEETQYF
D gene: -; J gene: TRBJ1-4; clone size: -; V gene: TRBV6-1; CDR3 length: 14; CDR3 DNA: TGTGCCAGCAGTGAATCCAGGGCTAATGAAAAACTGTTTTTT; CDR3 protein: CASSESRANEKLFF
D gene: TRBD1; J gene: TRBJ2-7; clone size: -; V gene: TRBV13; CDR3 length: 15; CDR3 DNA: TGTGCCAGCAGCCACTATGTACAGGGGAACGACGAGCAGTACTTC; CDR3 protein: CASSHYVQGNDEQYF
D gene: TRBD2; J gene: TRBJ2-3; clone size: -; V gene: TRBV9; CDR3 length: 16; CDR3 DNA: TGTGCCAGCAGCGTTTGGGGAGCGGGGGGCACAGATACGCAGTATTTT; CDR3 protein: CASSVWGAGGTDTQYF
D gene: TRBD2; J gene: TRBJ2-1; clone size: -; V gene: TRBV6-5; CDR3 length: 15; CDR3 DNA: TGTGCCAGCAGTTACGGCGGGGGGGCTAGCGATGAGCAGTTCTTC; CDR3 protein: CASSYGGGASDEQFF
D gene: -; J gene: TRBJ2-5; clone size: -; V gene: TRBV11-2; CDR3 length: 14; CDR3 DNA: TGTGCCAGCAGCTCGGTTCAAAACCAAGAGACCCAGTACTTC; CDR3 protein: CASSSVQNQETQYF
D gene: TRBD2; J gene: TRBJ2-1; clone size: -; V gene: TRBV12-5; CDR3 length: 15; CDR3 DNA: TGTGCTAGTGACCTGGGAGGGGTCCCCTACAATGAGCAGTTCTTC; CDR3 protein: CASDLGGVPYNEQFF
D gene: TRBD1; J gene: TRBJ2-1; clone size: -; V gene: TRBV5-5; CDR3 length: 16; CDR3 DNA: TGTGCCAGCAGCTTCGGGGACAGGGGTACCTACAATGAGCAGTTCTTC; CDR3 protein: CASSFGDRGTYNEQFF
D gene: -; J gene: TRBJ2-5; clone size: -; V gene: TRBV6-5; CDR3 length: 13; CDR3 DNA: TGTGCCAGCAGTTACTCCGGGCAAGAGACCCAGTACTTC; CDR3 protein: CASSYSGQETQYF
D gene: -; J gene: TRBJ1-1; clone size: -; V gene: TRBV18; CDR3 length: 16; CDR3 DNA: TGTGCCAGCTCACCACCAAATGACAGGCCGAACACTGAAGCTTTCTTT; CDR3 protein: CASSPPNDRPNTEAFF
D gene: -; J gene: TRBJ2-7; clone size: -; V gene: TRBV5-6; CDR3 length: 13; CDR3 DNA: TGTGCCAGCAGCTTGGGTAGCTCTTACGAGCAGTACTTC; CDR3 protein: CASSLGSSYEQYF
D gene: -; J gene: TRBJ2-1; clone size: -; V gene: TRBV7-5; CDR3 length: 16; CDR3 DNA: TGTGCCAGAAGCTTAGCGGCGGGGGGGCCCAGCAATGAGCAGTTCTTC; CDR3 protein: CARSLAAGGPSNEQFF
D gene: TRBD1; J gene: TRBJ2-2; clone size: -; V gene: TRBV7-6; CDR3 length: 15; CDR3 DNA: TGTGCCAGCAGCTTGGGGACAGGGTACACCGGGGAGCTGTTTTTT; CDR3 protein: CASSLGTGYTGELFF
D gene: TRBD1; J gene: TRBJ2-7; clone size: -; V gene: TRBV4-2; CDR3 length: 16; CDR3 DNA: TGTGCCAGCAGCCAAGGACAGGGTCAAGACTGGGACGAGCAGTACTTC; CDR3 protein: CASSQGQGQDWDEQYF